This T cell receptor (beta chain) was retrieved from a study of tumor-infiltrating lymphocytes in oesophageal squamous cell carcinoma. Germline V gives CDR1 SGHTA, CDR2 FQGTGA. This CDR3 spans 17 amino acids. TCRdb reprocessed the PCR reads with MiXCR, giving one entry per CDR3 protein. This sample has roughly 14,000 distinct CDR3 sequences; 50% occur once, and the top ten carry over 15%. This chain joins TRBV7-3 and TRBJ2-7, with 13 bases fitting TRBD2. The DNA end is more similar to TRBJ2-1, so the J call may be wrong. Sequencing input: esophageal tumor tissue. The clonotype comes from a male donor with esophageal squamous cell carcinoma. The CDR3 region has the DNA TGTGCCAGCAGCTTAACAAGACTAGCGGGAGGTAGGAATGAGCAGTTCTTC. Amino acid sequence: CASSLTRLAGGRNEQFF.